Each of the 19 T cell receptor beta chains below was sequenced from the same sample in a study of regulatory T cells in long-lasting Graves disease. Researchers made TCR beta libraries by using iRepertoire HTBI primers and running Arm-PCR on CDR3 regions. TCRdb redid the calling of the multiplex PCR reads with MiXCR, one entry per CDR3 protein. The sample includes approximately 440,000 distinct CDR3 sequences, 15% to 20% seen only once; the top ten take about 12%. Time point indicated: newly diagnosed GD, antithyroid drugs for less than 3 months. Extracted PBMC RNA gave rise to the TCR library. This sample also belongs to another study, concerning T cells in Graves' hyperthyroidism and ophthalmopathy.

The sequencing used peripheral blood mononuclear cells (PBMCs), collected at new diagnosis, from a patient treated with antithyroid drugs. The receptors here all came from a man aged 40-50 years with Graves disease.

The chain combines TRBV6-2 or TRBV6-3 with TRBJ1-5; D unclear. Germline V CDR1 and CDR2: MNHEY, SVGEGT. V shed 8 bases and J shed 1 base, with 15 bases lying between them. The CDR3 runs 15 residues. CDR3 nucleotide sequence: TGTGCCAGCCGCAAAGGGCAAGTCAGCAATCAGCCCCAGCATTTT. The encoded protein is CASRKGQVSNQPQHF.

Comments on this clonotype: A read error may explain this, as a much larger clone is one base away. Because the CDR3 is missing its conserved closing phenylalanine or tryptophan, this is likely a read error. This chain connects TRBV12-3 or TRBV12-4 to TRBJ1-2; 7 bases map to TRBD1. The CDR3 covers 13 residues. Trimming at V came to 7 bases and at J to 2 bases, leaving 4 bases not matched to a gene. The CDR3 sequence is CASKNRGNYGYTL. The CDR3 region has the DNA TGTGCCAGCAAAAACAGGGGAAACTATGGCTACACCCTC.

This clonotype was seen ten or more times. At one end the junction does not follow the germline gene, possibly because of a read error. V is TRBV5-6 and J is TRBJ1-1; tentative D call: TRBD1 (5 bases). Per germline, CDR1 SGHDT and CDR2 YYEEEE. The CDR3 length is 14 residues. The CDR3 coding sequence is TGTGCCAGCAGCCCCAGGGTTAAGAACGCTGAAGCTTTCTTT. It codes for CASSPRVKNAEAFF.

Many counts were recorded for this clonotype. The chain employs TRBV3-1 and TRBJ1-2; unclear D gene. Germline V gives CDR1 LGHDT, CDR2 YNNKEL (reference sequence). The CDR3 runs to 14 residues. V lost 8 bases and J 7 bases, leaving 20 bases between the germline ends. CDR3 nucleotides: TGTGCCAGCGGACGACGGGAGGACCCGAGTGGCTACACCTTC. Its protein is CASGRREDPSGYTF.

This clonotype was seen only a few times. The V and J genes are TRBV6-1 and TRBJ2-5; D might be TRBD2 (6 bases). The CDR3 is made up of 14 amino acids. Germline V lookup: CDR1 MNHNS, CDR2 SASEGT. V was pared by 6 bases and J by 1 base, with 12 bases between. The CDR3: CASRPRDFQETQYF. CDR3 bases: TGTGCCAGCAGACCCCGGGACTTCCAAGAGACCCAGTACTTC.

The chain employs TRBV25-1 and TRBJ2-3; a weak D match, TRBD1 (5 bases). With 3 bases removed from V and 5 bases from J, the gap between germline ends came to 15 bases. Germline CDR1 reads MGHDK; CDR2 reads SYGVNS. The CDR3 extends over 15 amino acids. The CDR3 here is CASSDNRHYGDTQYF. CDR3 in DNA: TGTGCCAGCAGTGATAACAGGCATTACGGAGATACGCAGTATTTT.

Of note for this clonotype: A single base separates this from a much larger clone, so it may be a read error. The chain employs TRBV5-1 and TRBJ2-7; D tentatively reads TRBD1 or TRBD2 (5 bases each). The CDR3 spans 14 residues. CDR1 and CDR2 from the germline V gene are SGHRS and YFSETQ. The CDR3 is CASSRGDGTYEQCF. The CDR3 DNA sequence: TGCGCCAGCAGCAGAGGGGACGGGACCTACGAGCAGTGCTTC.

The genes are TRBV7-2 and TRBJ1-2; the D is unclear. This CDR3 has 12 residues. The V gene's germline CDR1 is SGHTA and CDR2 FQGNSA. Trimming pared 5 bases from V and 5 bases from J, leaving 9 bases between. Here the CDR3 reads CASSLELYGYTF. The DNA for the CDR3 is TGTGCCAGCAGCCTGGAACTATATGGCTACACCTTC.

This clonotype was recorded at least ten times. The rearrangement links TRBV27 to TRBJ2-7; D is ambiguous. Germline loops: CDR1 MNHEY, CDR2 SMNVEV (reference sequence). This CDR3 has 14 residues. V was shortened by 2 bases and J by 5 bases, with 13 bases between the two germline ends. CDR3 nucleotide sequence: TGTGCCAGCAGTTTAATGGACGGTCCCCACGAGCAGTACTTC. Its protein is CASSLMDGPHEQYF.

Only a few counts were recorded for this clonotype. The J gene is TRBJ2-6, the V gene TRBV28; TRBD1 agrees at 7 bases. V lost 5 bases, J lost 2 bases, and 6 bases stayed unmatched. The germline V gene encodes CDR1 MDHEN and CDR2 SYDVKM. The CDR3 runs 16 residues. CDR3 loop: CASSQTGVAGANVLTF. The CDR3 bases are TGTGCCAGCAGTCAAACAGGGGTCGCTGGGGCCAACGTCCTGACTTTC.

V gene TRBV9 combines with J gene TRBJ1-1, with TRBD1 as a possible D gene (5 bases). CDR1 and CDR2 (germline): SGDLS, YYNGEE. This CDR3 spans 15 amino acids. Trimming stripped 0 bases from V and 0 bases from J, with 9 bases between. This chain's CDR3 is CASSVVRQLNTEAFF. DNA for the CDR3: TGTGCCAGCAGCGTAGTTAGACAGTTGAACACTGAAGCTTTCTTT.

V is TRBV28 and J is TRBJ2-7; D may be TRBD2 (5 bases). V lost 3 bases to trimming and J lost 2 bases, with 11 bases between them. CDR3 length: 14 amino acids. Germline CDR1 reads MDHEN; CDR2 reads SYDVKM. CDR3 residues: CASSLASLTYEQYF. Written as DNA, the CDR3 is TGTGCCAGCAGTTTGGCTAGCCTCACCTACGAGCAGTACTTC.

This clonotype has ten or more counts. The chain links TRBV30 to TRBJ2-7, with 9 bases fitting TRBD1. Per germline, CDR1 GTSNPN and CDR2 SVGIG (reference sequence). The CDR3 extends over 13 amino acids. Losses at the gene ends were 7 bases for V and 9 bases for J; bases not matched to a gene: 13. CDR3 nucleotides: TGTGCCTTTACCCCGGGACAGGGAATAGTGCAGTACTTC. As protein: CAFTPGQGIVQYF.

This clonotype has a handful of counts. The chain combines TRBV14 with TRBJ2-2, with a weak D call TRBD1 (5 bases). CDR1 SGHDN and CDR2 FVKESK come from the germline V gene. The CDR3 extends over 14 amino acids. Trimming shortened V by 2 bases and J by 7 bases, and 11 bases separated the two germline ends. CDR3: CASSQQGIGGELFF. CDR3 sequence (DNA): TGTGCCAGCAGCCAACAGGGAATTGGCGGGGAGCTGTTTTTT.

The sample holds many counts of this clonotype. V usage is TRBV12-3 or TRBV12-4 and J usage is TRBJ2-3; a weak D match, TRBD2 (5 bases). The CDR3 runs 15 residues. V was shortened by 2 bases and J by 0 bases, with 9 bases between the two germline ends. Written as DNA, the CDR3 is TGTGCCAGCAGTTTAACTAGGGCTAGCACAGATACGCAGTATTTT. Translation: CASSLTRASTDTQYF.

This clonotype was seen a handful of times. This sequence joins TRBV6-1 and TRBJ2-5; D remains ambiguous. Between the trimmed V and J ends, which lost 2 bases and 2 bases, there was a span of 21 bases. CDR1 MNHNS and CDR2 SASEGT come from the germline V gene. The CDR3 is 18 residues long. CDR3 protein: CASSEFGLASTLQETQYF. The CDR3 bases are TGTGCCAGCAGTGAATTTGGATTGGCGTCTACTCTACAAGAGACCCAGTACTTC.

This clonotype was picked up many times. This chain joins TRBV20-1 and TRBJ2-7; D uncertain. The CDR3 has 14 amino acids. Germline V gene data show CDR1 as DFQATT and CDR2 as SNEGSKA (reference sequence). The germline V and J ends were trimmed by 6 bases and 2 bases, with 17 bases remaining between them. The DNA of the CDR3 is TGCAGTGCCAGACGTGGGCAGGCTCCCTACGAGCAGTACTTC. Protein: CSARRGQAPYEQYF.

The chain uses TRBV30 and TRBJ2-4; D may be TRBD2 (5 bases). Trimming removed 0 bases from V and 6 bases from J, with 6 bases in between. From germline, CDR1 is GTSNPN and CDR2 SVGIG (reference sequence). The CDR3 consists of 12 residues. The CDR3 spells CAWSVEGNIQYF. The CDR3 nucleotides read TGTGCCTGGAGTGTCGAGGGAAACATTCAGTACTTC.

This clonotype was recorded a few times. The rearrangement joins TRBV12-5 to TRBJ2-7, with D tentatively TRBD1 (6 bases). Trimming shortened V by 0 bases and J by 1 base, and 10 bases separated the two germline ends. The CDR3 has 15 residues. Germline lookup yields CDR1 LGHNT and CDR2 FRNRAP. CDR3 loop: CASGLVPGASYEQYF. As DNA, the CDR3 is TGTGCTAGTGGTTTGGTACCAGGGGCTTCCTACGAGCAGTACTTC.